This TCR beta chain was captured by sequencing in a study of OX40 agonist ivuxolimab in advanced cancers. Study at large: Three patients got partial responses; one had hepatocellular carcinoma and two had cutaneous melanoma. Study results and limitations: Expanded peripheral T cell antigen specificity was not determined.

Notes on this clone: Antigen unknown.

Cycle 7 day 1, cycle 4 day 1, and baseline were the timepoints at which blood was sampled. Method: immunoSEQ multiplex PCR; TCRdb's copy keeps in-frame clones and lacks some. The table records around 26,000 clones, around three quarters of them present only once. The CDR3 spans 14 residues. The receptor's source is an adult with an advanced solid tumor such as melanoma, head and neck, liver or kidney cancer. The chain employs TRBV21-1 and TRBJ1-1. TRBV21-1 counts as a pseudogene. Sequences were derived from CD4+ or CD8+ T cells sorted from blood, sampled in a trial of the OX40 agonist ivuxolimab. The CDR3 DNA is TGTGCCAGCAGCAGCAAAGGGCGGGGGACTGAAGCTTTCTTT. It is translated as CASSSKGRGTEAFF.